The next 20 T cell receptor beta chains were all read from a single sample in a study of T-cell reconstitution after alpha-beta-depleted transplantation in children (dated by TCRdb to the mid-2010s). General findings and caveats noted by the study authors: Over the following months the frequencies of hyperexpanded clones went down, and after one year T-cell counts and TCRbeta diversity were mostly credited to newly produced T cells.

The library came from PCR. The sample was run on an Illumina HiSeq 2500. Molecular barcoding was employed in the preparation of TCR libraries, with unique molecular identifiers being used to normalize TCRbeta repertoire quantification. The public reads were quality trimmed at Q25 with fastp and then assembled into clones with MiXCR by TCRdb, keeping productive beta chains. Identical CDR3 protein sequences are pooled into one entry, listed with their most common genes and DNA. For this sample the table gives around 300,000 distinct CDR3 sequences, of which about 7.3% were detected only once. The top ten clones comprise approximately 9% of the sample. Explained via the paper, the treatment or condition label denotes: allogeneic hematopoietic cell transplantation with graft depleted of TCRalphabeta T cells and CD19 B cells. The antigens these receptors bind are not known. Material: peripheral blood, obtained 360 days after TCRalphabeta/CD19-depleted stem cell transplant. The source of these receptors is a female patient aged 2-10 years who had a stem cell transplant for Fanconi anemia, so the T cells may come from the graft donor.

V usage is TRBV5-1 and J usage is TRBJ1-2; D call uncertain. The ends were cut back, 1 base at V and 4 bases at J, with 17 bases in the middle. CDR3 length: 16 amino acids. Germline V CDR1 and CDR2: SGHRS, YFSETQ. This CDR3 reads CASSLRADSGPYGYTF. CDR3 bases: TGCGCCAGCAGCTTGAGGGCGGATTCAGGCCCCTATGGCTACACCTTC.

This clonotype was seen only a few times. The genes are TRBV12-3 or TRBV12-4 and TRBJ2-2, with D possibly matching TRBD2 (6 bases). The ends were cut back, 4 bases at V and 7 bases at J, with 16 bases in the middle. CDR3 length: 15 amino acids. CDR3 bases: TGTGCCAGCAGTTCGCCACGGGGGATGGTCGGGGAGCTGTTTTTT. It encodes CASSSPRGMVGELFF.

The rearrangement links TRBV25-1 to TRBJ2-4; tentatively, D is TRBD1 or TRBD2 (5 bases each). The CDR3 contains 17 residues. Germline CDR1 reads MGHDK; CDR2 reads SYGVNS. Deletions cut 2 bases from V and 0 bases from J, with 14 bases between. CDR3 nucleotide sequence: TGTGCCAGCAGTGAAGTCGGGACGGACTTAGCCAAAAACATTCAGTACTTC. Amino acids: CASSEVGTDLAKNIQYF. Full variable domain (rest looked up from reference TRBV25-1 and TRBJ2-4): EADIYQTPRYLVIGTGKKITLECSQTMGHDKMYWYQQDPGMELHLIHYSYGVNSTEKGDLSSESTVSRIRTEHFPLTLESARPSHTSQYLCASSEVGTDLAKNIQYFGAGTRLSVL.

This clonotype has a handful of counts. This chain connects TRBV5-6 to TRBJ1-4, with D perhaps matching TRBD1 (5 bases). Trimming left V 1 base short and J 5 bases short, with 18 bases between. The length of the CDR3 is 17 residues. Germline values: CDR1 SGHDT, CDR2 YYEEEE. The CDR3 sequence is CASSLFAYSGGNEKLFF. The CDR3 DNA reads TGTGCCAGCAGCTTGTTTGCGTACTCCGGGGGGAATGAAAAACTGTTTTTT.

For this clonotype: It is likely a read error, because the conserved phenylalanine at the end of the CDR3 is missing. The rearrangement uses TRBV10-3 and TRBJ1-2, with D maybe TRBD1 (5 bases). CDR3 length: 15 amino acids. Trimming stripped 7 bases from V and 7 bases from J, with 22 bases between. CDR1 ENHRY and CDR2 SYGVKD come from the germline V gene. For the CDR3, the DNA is TGTGCCATCAAGTCCGCGTGGGACTTCAGGAGTGGCTACACCTGC. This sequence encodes CAIKSAWDFRSGYTC.

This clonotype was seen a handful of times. CDR3 amino acids: CSASFSYRSSYTF. The CDR3 DNA is TGCAGTGCTAGTTTTAGTTATAGGTCAAGCTACACCTTC. The chain carries TRBV20-1 and TRBJ1-2, with D hard to call. Per the germline V gene, CDR1 is DFQATT and CDR2 is SNEGSKA (reference sequence). V lost 3 bases, J lost 9 bases, and 17 bases lay in between. The CDR3 is made up of 13 amino acids.

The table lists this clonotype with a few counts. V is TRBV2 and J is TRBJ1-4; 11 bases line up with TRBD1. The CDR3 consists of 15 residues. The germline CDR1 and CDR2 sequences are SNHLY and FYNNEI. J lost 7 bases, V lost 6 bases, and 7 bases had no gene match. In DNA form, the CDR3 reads TGTGCCAGCAGCTCGATGGGACAGGGGGTTGAAAAACTGTTTTTT. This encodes CASSSMGQGVEKLFF. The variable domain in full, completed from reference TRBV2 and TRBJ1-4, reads EPEVTQTPSHQVTQMGQEVILRCVPISNHLYFYWYRQILGQKVEFLVSFYNNEISEKSEIFDDQFSVERPDGSNFTLKIRSTKLEDSAMYFCASSSMGQGVEKLFFGSGTQLSVL.

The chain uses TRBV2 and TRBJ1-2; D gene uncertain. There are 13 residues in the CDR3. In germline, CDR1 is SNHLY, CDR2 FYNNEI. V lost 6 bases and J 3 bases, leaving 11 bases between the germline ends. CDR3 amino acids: CASRPEGDYGYTF. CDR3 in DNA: TGTGCCAGCAGACCCGAGGGCGACTATGGCTACACCTTC.

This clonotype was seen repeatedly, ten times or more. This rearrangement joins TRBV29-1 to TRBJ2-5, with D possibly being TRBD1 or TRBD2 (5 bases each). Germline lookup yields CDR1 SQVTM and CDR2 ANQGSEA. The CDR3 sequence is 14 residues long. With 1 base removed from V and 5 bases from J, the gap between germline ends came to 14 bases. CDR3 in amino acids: CSVEGSGGWETQYF. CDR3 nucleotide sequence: TGCAGCGTTGAAGGATCTGGGGGTTGGGAGACCCAGTACTTC.

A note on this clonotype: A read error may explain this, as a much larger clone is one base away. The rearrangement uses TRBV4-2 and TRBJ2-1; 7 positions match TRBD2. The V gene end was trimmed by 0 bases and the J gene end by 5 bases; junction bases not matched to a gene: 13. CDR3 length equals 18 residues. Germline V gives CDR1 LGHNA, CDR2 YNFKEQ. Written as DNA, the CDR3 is TGTGCCAGCAGCCAAGATTTGGGGGGAGCGGGATCGCACAATGAGCAGTTCTTC. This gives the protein CASSQDLGGAGSHNEQFF.

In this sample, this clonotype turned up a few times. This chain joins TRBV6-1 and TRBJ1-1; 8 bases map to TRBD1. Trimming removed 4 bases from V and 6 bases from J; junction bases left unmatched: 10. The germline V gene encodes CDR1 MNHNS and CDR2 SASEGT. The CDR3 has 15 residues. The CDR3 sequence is CASSASTGAYSEAFF. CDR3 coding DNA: TGTGCCAGCAGTGCTTCGACAGGGGCTTATTCTGAAGCTTTCTTT.

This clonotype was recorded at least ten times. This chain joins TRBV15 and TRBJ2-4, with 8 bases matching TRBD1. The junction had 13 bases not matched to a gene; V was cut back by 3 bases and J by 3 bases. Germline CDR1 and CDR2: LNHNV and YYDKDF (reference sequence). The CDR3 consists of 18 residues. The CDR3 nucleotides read TGTGCCACCAGCAGCTTATTAGGGACAGGAAAGGGCAAAAACATTCAGTACTTC. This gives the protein CATSSLLGTGKGKNIQYF.

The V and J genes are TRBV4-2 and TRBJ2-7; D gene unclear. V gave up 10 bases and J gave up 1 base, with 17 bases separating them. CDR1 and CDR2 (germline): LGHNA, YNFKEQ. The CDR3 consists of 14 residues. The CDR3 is CAMSPGLGSYEQYV. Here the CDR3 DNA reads TGTGCCATGAGCCCCGGGCTGGGGTCCTACGAGCAGTACGTC.

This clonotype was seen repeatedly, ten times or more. Here the CDR3 DNA reads TGTGCCAGCAGCTTGACAGGGACTAGCGGAGATCAAGAGACCCAGTACTTC. It codes for CASSLTGTSGDQETQYF. V and J are TRBV5-5 and TRBJ2-5; 11 bases map to TRBD2. Looked up from germline, CDR1 is SGHKS and CDR2 is YYEKEE (reference sequence). This CDR3 comprises 17 residues. V lost 1 base to trimming and J lost 2 bases; unmatched junction nucleotides: 7.

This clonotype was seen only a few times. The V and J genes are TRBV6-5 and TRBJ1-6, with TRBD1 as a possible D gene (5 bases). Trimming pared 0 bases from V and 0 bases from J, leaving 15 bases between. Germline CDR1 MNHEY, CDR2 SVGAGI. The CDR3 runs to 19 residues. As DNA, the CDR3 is TGTGCCAGCAGTTACTCCGGGGACCCGACCAGCTCCTATAATTCACCCCTCCACTTT. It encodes CASSYSGDPTSSYNSPLHF.

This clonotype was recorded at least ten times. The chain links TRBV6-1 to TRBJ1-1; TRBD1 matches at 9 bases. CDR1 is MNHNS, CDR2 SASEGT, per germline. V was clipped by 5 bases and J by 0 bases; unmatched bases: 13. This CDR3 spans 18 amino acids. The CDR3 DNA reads TGTGCCAGCAGTCGACAAACCGGGACAGGGAGGATGAACACTGAAGCTTTCTTT. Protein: CASSRQTGTGRMNTEAFF.

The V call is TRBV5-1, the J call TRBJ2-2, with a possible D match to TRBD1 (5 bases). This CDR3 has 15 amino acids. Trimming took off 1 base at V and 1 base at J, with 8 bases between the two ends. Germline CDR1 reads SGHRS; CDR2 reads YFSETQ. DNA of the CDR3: TGCGCCAGCAGCTTGCTGGACATGAACACCGGGGAGCTGTTTTTT. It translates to CASSLLDMNTGELFF.

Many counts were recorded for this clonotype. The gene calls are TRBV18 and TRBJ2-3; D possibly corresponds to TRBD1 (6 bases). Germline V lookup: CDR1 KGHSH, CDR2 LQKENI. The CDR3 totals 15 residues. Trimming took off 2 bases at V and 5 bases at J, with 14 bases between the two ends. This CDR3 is CASSPGRGRGDTQYF. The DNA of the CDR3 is TGTGCCAGCTCACCAGGCCGGGGCAGGGGAGATACGCAGTATTTT.

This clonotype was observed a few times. DNA of the CDR3: TGTGCCAGCAGTTTATCGGTGGGACCTGATACGCAGTATTTT. Residues: CASSLSVGPDTQYF. The rearrangement joins TRBV27 to TRBJ2-3, with D perhaps given as TRBD1 or TRBD2 (5 bases each). This CDR3 has 14 amino acids. In germline, CDR1 is MNHEY, CDR2 SMNVEV (reference sequence). The V and J ends lost 0 bases and 6 bases respectively, with 10 bases between them.

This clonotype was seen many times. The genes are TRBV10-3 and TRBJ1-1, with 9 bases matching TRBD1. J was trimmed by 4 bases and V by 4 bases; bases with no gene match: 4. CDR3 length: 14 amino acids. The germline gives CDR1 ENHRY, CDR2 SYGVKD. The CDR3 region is CAISAVTGGTEAFF. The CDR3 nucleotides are TGTGCCATCAGTGCGGTGACAGGGGGCACTGAAGCTTTCTTT.